A selection of T cell receptor beta chains follows, all from one sample in a study of cytomegalovirus exposure and HLA in healthy donors. Clones were read by immunoSEQ multiplex PCR, and TCRdb kept only the in-frame ones, dropping some. The table has 150,000 to 200,000 clones, more than 60% seen once; the top ten hold around 8.3%. Specimen: PBMCs. Source of these receptors: a woman between 40 and 50 years old in good health and CMV-seropositive. Each CDR3 is given with its conserved first and last residue. The D gene is left open where the match is weak. Where a row states a size, it is once, few, many or the class of an expanded clone; other rows omit it.

CDR3 DNA: TGTGCCAGCAGCGTAGGGGCGGGAGGGCCCTACGAGCAGTACTTC
CDR3 protein: CASSVGAGGPYEQYF
J gene: TRBJ2-7
V gene: TRBV9
D gene: TRBD2
clone size: NA

CDR3 DNA: TGTGCCAGCAGTAAGGGACGGAGCGAGGGGGTTGAGCAGTTCTTC
CDR3 protein: CASSKGRSEGVEQFF
J gene: TRBJ2-1
V gene: TRBV6-5
D gene: NA
clone size: NA

CDR3 DNA: TGTGCCAGCAGCTCAAGAGGCCTGCCTCAAGAGCAGTACTTC
CDR3 protein: CASSSRGLPQEQYF
J gene: TRBJ2-7
V gene: TRBV7-8
D gene: NA
clone size: NA

CDR3 DNA: TGCGCCAGCAGCCACCCGGACTCGGCGCCCTCCAATGAGCAGTTCTTC
CDR3 protein: CASSHPDSAPSNEQFF
J gene: TRBJ2-1
V gene: TRBV4-1
D gene: NA
clone size: NA

CDR3 DNA: TGCGCCAGCAGCACCCTAGGACTAGCGCCAGAAAATGAGCAGTTCTTC
CDR3 protein: CASSTLGLAPENEQFF
J gene: TRBJ2-1
V gene: TRBV5-1
D gene: TRBD2
clone size: NA

CDR3 DNA: TGTGCCAGCAGCCAAGACACCCCCTATGGCTACACCTTC
CDR3 protein: CASSQDTPYGYTF
J gene: TRBJ1-2
V gene: TRBV7-2
D gene: NA
clone size: few

CDR3 DNA: TGCGCCAGCAGCTTAAGGAGGTTGACAGGGCGGGACACCGGGGAGCTGTTTTTT
CDR3 protein: CASSLRRLTGRDTGELFF
J gene: TRBJ2-2
V gene: TRBV5-1
D gene: TRBD1
clone size: NA

CDR3 DNA: TGTGCCTGGGGGGCCGGGACAGGGATATACGAAAAACTGTTTTTT
CDR3 protein: CAWGAGTGIYEKLFF
J gene: TRBJ1-4
V gene: TRBV30
D gene: TRBD1
clone size: NA

CDR3 DNA: TGCAGCGTCTTGAGGGACAGGGGGCAAACAGATACGCAGTATTTT
CDR3 protein: CSVLRDRGQTDTQYF
J gene: TRBJ2-3
V gene: TRBV29-1
D gene: TRBD1
clone size: NA

CDR3 DNA: TGTGCCAGCAGCCCCCGAGGAGCGGGAGAGAGCACAGATACGCAGTATTTT
CDR3 protein: CASSPRGAGESTDTQYF
J gene: TRBJ2-3
V gene: TRBV7-2
D gene: TRBD2
clone size: NA

CDR3 DNA: TGTGCCAGCAGCCTCCGGACAGGGGAGGGTCAGCCCCAGCATTTT
CDR3 protein: CASSLRTGEGQPQHF
J gene: TRBJ1-5
V gene: TRBV2
D gene: TRBD1
clone size: few

CDR3 DNA: TGTGCCAGCAGTGAATGGGACAGGGGAAACACTGAAGCTTTCTTT
CDR3 protein: CASSEWDRGNTEAFF
J gene: TRBJ1-1
V gene: TRBV2
D gene: TRBD1
clone size: NA

CDR3 DNA: TGTGCCAGTAGTCCCGGGACAGACTACGAGCAGTACTTC
CDR3 protein: CASSPGTDYEQYF
J gene: TRBJ2-7
V gene: TRBV19
D gene: TRBD1
clone size: once

CDR3 DNA: TGTGCCAGCAGCCTCACCGGGACAGGCGGGGGCGGCTACACCTTC
CDR3 protein: CASSLTGTGGGGYTF
J gene: TRBJ1-2
V gene: TRBV7-2
D gene: TRBD1
clone size: NA

CDR3 DNA: TGCGCCAGCAGCTTCACCACAGAGTTGACCCAGTACTTC
CDR3 protein: CASSFTTELTQYF
J gene: TRBJ2-5
V gene: TRBV5-1
D gene: NA
clone size: NA

CDR3 DNA: TGTGCCTGGACCGTACAGTCGGCCTACGAGCAGTACTTC
CDR3 protein: CAWTVQSAYEQYF
J gene: TRBJ2-7
V gene: TRBV30
D gene: NA
clone size: NA

CDR3 DNA: TGTGCCAGCAGCTATAGCGTCTTTAGCACAGATACGCAGTATTTT
CDR3 protein: CASSYSVFSTDTQYF
J gene: TRBJ2-3
V gene: TRBV7-2
D gene: NA
clone size: NA

CDR3 DNA: TGTGCCAGCAGCTTAGGACTAGCGGGAGCCTACAATGAGCAGTTCTTC
CDR3 protein: CASSLGLAGAYNEQFF
J gene: TRBJ2-1
V gene: TRBV11-3
D gene: TRBD2
clone size: NA

CDR3 DNA: TGTGCCAGCAGCCCAGGGGTTGGAGACAACTATGGCTACACCTTC
CDR3 protein: CASSPGVGDNYGYTF
J gene: TRBJ1-2
V gene: TRBV6-5
D gene: NA
clone size: NA

CDR3 DNA: TGCGCCAGCAGCCCGGGACAGGGGGCGCTCGGATATGGCTACACCTTC
CDR3 protein: CASSPGQGALGYGYTF
J gene: TRBJ1-2
V gene: TRBV4-1
D gene: TRBD1
clone size: once

CDR3 DNA: TGTGCCAGCAGCTGGGTCGGGACAGCTTTAAAAGCCATAACCTACGAGCAGTACTTC
CDR3 protein: CASSWVGTALKAITYEQYF
J gene: TRBJ2-7
V gene: TRBV7-2
D gene: TRBD1
clone size: NA

CDR3 DNA: TGTGCCAGCAGCCGAGGACAGGGGGGAAATTCACCCCTCCACTTT
CDR3 protein: CASSRGQGGNSPLHF
J gene: TRBJ1-6
V gene: TRBV14
D gene: TRBD1
clone size: NA

CDR3 DNA: TGTGCCAGCAGCGCCTTGGGACTAGCCGGAGATACGCAGTATTTT
CDR3 protein: CASSALGLAGDTQYF
J gene: TRBJ2-3
V gene: TRBV11-3
D gene: TRBD2
clone size: NA

CDR3 DNA: TGTGCCAGCACCTCGGGGGCAGATACGCAGTATTTT
CDR3 protein: CASTSGADTQYF
J gene: TRBJ2-3
V gene: TRBV7-2
D gene: NA
clone size: NA

CDR3 DNA: TGCAGCGTTTCGCGGGGAGGGACAGATACGCAGTATTTT
CDR3 protein: CSVSRGGTDTQYF
J gene: TRBJ2-3
V gene: TRBV29-1
D gene: TRBD2
clone size: NA

CDR3 DNA: TGTGCCAGCAGCGTAGGTAGCATCGGCTCCGAGCAGTACTTC
CDR3 protein: CASSVGSIGSEQYF
J gene: TRBJ2-7
V gene: TRBV9
D gene: NA
clone size: once

CDR3 DNA: TGTGCCAGCAGCTTTGGGGGGGTGGGGGAGCTGTTTTTT
CDR3 protein: CASSFGGVGELFF
J gene: TRBJ2-2
V gene: TRBV11-3
D gene: TRBD2
clone size: NA

CDR3 DNA: TGTGCCACCACGGGGTGGAATGAAAAACTGTTTTTT
CDR3 protein: CATTGWNEKLFF
J gene: TRBJ1-4
V gene: TRBV28
D gene: NA
clone size: NA

CDR3 DNA: TGTGCCAGCAGCTTAGTCCCCAGGGGGCGCCCCCGGGGTGGCTACACCTTC
CDR3 protein: CASSLVPRGRPRGGYTF
J gene: TRBJ1-2
V gene: TRBV7-2
D gene: TRBD1
clone size: NA

CDR3 DNA: TGCGCCAGCAGCTCGGGGAGGATACTAGGGTGGGGGAGCTCCTACAATGAGCAGTTCTTC
CDR3 protein: CASSSGRILGWGSSYNEQFF
J gene: TRBJ2-1
V gene: TRBV5-1
D gene: NA
clone size: few

CDR3 DNA: TGTGCCAGCAGCCCCCTGCGGCAGGGACTAGCGGGAGGTGTCTCAGATACGCAGTATTTT
CDR3 protein: CASSPLRQGLAGGVSDTQYF
J gene: TRBJ2-3
V gene: TRBV4-2
D gene: TRBD2
clone size: NA

CDR3 DNA: TGTGCCATCAGTGAGGGGGGGACAGTCTACGAGCAGTACTTC
CDR3 protein: CAISEGGTVYEQYF
J gene: TRBJ2-7
V gene: TRBV10-3
D gene: NA
clone size: NA

CDR3 DNA: TGCGCCAGCAGCTTGAGGACTAGCGGGAGCCATGAGCAGTTCTTC
CDR3 protein: CASSLRTSGSHEQFF
J gene: TRBJ2-1
V gene: TRBV5-1
D gene: TRBD2
clone size: NA

CDR3 DNA: TGTGCCAGCAGACTGACAGGAAACACCATATATTTT
CDR3 protein: CASRLTGNTIYF
J gene: TRBJ1-3
V gene: TRBV28
D gene: NA
clone size: NA